The 31 T cell receptor beta chains reported below all come from one sample, sequenced in a study of glioma-infiltrating T cells. Amplification of TCR alpha and beta CDR3 regions from RNA used iRepertoire nested multiplex PCR. TCRdb re-called the multiplex PCR reads with MiXCR, one entry per CDR3 protein. The data hold more than 95,000 distinct CDR3 sequences, with more than 20% observed a single time. The sample was glioma tissue, nonneoplastic brain tissue, or PBMCs (not recorded which). The receptor source for this set is a human donor with low-grade glioma or glioblastoma, undergoing nonglioma brain surgery, or in good health (not recorded which).

In this sample, this clonotype turned up many times. This chain joins TRBV4-2 and TRBJ2-7; 8 nucleotides match TRBD1. This CDR3 contains 17 residues. The V segment lost 1 base and the J segment 3 bases; nucleotides outside the gene matches: 11. Per the germline V gene, CDR1 is LGHNA and CDR2 is YNFKEQ. CDR3 nucleotide sequence: TGTGCCAGCAGCCAAGCCCCCGGACAGGGTTTGATCTACGAGCAGTACTTC. This encodes CASSQAPGQGLIYEQYF.

This clonotype has at least ten counts. The gene calls are TRBV7-2 and TRBJ1-1; the match to TRBD1 covers 7 bases. The germline V gene has CDR1 SGHTA and CDR2 FQGNSA. V was clipped by 5 bases and J by 2 bases; unmatched bases: 8. The CDR3 contains 15 residues. The CDR3 sequence is CASSTSGTANTEAFF. The CDR3 nucleotides read TGTGCCAGCAGCACGTCCGGGACAGCTAACACTGAAGCTTTCTTT.

This clonotype was recorded at least ten times. The J gene is TRBJ1-6, the V gene TRBV28; a weak D match, TRBD1 (5 bases). Trimming stripped 8 bases from V and 6 bases from J, with 8 bases between. In germline, CDR1 is MDHEN, CDR2 SYDVKM. The CDR3 is 12 amino acids. The CDR3 reads CASVRGNSPLHF. Here the CDR3 DNA reads TGTGCCAGCGTTAGGGGTAATTCACCCCTCCACTTT.

This clonotype was counted at least ten times. Here the CDR3 DNA reads TGCAGTGCACAGACTAGCGGGAGCATCAATGAGCAGTTCTTC. The encoded protein is CSAQTSGSINEQFF. The chain uses TRBV20-1 and TRBJ2-1; 12 positions match TRBD2. The germline CDR1 and CDR2 sequences are DFQATT and SNEGSKA (reference sequence). Trimming removed 6 bases from V and 6 bases from J; junction bases left unmatched: 6. This CDR3 has 14 residues.

This clonotype was seen ten or more times. The V gene is TRBV19, the J gene TRBJ1-5, with 7 bases that match TRBD1. V gave up 5 bases and J gave up 0 bases; unmatched junction bases: 7. CDR1 and CDR2 (germline): LNHDA, SQIVND (reference sequence). The CDR3 runs 16 residues. CDR3 in amino acids: CASSERQGVSNQPQHF. CDR3 in DNA: TGTGCCAGTAGTGAACGACAGGGAGTTAGCAATCAGCCCCAGCATTTT.

As to this clonotype: A much bigger clone sits one base away, suggesting this may be a read error. This chain links TRBV12-3 or TRBV12-4 with TRBJ1-5; tentatively, D is TRBD1 (5 bases). This CDR3 is 13 amino acids long. The CDR3 sequence: CASSSQGFQPQRF. The CDR3 nucleotides read TGTGCCAGCAGCTCGCAGGGTTTTCAGCCCCAGCGTTTT.

On this clonotype itself: This may arise from a read error, as a much more abundant clone is one base away. The chain combines TRBV5-1 with TRBJ2-3; D call uncertain. The V gene's germline CDR1 is SGHRS and CDR2 YFSETQ. Between the trimmed V and J ends, which lost 5 bases and 5 bases, there was a span of 12 bases. The CDR3 totals 13 residues. The chain's CDR3 is CASRRTIEDTQYF. In DNA, the CDR3 is TGCGCCAGCAGGCGCACTATTGAAGATACGCAGTATTTT.

In this sample, this clonotype turned up many times. The V call is TRBV18, the J call TRBJ2-3; 10 nucleotides align to TRBD2. CDR1 and CDR2 from the germline V gene are KGHSH and LQKENI. This CDR3 has 14 amino acids. V shed 6 bases, J shed 6 bases, and the junction held 6 bases outside the gene matches. This CDR3 is CASSQLAGRDTQYF. The CDR3 nucleotides are TGTGCCAGCTCCCAACTAGCGGGAAGGGATACGCAGTATTTT.

This sequence joins TRBV9 and TRBJ2-5; D is perhaps TRBD2 (6 bases). V lost 0 bases, J lost 4 bases, and 13 bases lay in between. The CDR3 contains 15 residues. Germline V gene lookup returns CDR1 SGDLS and CDR2 YYNGEE. The CDR3, as DNA: TGTGCCAGCAGCGTAGAGCTTGGGGGGATAGAGACCCAGTACTTC. Protein sequence: CASSVELGGIETQYF. Full variable domain (missing parts from reference TRBV9 and TRBJ2-5): DSGVTQTPKHLITATGQRVTLRCSPRSGDLSVYWYQQSLDQGLQFLIQYYNGEERAKGNILERFSAQQFPDLHSELNLSSLELGDSALYFCASSVELGGIETQYFGPGTRLLVL.

This clonotype was observed at least ten times. The J gene is TRBJ2-2, the V gene TRBV11-2, with unresolved D. This CDR3 has 13 residues. Germline CDR1 reads SGHAT; CDR2 reads FQNNGV. V gave up 0 bases and J gave up 6 bases, with 5 bases separating them. In DNA form, the CDR3 reads TGTGCCAGCAGCTTAGAGAATTCCGGGGAGCTGTTTTTT. As protein: CASSLENSGELFF.

In this sample, this clonotype turned up many times. CDR3 in DNA: TGTGCCACCAGTGCAAGACAGGGGGCAAACACCGGGGAGCTGTTTTTT. Its translation is CATSARQGANTGELFF. The chain joins TRBV24-1 to TRBJ2-2; 10 nucleotides match TRBD1. CDR3 length: 16 residues. The V and J ends lost 5 bases and 2 bases, in that order; junction bases with no gene match: 4. Germline values: CDR1 KGHDR, CDR2 SFDVKD.

This clonotype showed up many times. This chain uses TRBV6-1 with TRBJ2-7; 7 bases fit TRBD1. The CDR3 has 15 amino acids. CDR1 and CDR2 from the germline V gene are MNHNS and SASEGT. With 5 bases clipped from V and 4 bases from J, the junction kept 11 bases outside the gene matches. In DNA form, the CDR3 reads TGTGCCAGCAGTCAAAGGGGACAGATTCTATACGAGCAGTACTTC. Residues: CASSQRGQILYEQYF.

This clonotype appeared many times. The chain couples TRBV6-1 to TRBJ2-1, with TRBD2 identical over 9 bases. The germline V gene encodes CDR1 MNHNS and CDR2 SASEGT. This CDR3 is 13 amino acids long. Losses at the gene ends were 9 bases for V and 8 bases for J; bases not matched to a gene: 8. CDR3: CASMISGSHEQFF. In DNA form, the CDR3 reads TGTGCCAGTATGATTAGCGGGAGTCATGAGCAGTTCTTC.

Only a few counts were recorded for this clonotype. The V gene is TRBV2, the J gene TRBJ1-1, with a possible D match to TRBD1 (6 bases). V lost 2 bases to trimming and J lost 11 bases, with 18 bases between them. Germline V gene data show CDR1 as SNHLY and CDR2 as FYNNEI. The CDR3 extends over 14 amino acids. Here the CDR3 reads CASSEIGQLLKAFF. CDR3 DNA sequence: TGTGCCAGCAGTGAAATCGGACAGCTACTGAAGGCTTTCTTT.

Points on this clonotype: This may be a read error: a much more frequent sequence differs by one nucleotide. V is TRBV27 and J is TRBJ1-1; TRBD1 might be the D (5 bases). The CDR3 totals 15 residues. The V end was cut by 6 bases, the J end by 1 base, with 15 bases between. Germline V CDR1 and CDR2: MNHEY, SMNVEV (reference sequence). The CDR3 DNA reads TGTGCCAGCAGCTCTTTCGGACATCCGAACACTGAAGCTTTCTTT. Translation: CASSSFGHPNTEAFF.

The genes are TRBV4-3 and TRBJ2-3, with 7 bases that match TRBD2. Germline assignment: CDR1 LGHNA and CDR2 YSLEER. The CDR3 is made up of 16 amino acids. J lost 0 bases, V lost 1 base, and 4 bases had no gene match. The CDR3 DNA sequence: TGCGCCAGCAGCCAAGCCGGAGCGGGAAGCACAGATACGCAGTATTTT. The encoded protein is CASSQAGAGSTDTQYF.

As for this clonotype: Being one base from a much bigger clone, this may be a read error. The rearrangement joins TRBV4-2 to TRBJ1-1, with a weak D call TRBD1 (6 bases). The germline V gene has CDR1 LGHNA and CDR2 YNFKEQ. This CDR3 comprises 18 residues. The CDR3 protein is CASSQEHTEDSRNTEASF. CDR3 nucleotide sequence: TGTGCCAGCAGCCAAGAACACACTGAGGACAGCCGAAACACTGAAGCTTCCTTT.

This clonotype has a count of ten or more. The genes are TRBV3-1 and TRBJ2-5; no reliable D call. Trimming stripped 0 bases from V and 5 bases from J, with 10 bases between. Germline V gene sequence: CDR1 LGHDT, CDR2 YNNKEL (reference sequence). The CDR3 spans 14 residues. CDR3 sequence reads: CASSQEVSRETQYF. DNA of the CDR3: TGTGCCAGCAGCCAAGAAGTATCTCGGGAGACCCAGTACTTC.

As concerns this clonotype: A junction end diverges from the germline sequence, so it may reflect a read error. This chain connects TRBV7-2 to TRBJ2-1, with 7 bases lining up with TRBD1. Per the germline V gene, CDR1 is SGHTA and CDR2 is FQGNSA. The CDR3 totals 15 residues. CDR3 loop: CASRFDGTAYNEQFF. CDR3 DNA: TGTGCCAGCCGCTTCGACGGGACAGCCTACAATGAGCAGTTCTTC. The variable domain in full, with the rest retrieved from reference TRBV7-2 and TRBJ2-1, is GAGVSQSPSNKVTEKGKDVELRCDPISGHTALYWYRQSLGQGLEFLIYFQGNSAPDKSGLPSDRFSAERTGGSVSTLTIQRTQQEDSAVYLCASRFDGTAYNEQFFGPGTRLTVL.

The chain combines TRBV27 with TRBJ1-1; no definite D call. The CDR3 has 16 amino acids. V was clipped by 2 bases and J by 6 bases, with 19 bases between them. Germline V lookup: CDR1 MNHEY, CDR2 SMNVEV (reference sequence). The chain's CDR3 is CASSLTPGGAGPEAFF. The CDR3 DNA reads as TGTGCCAGCAGTTTAACTCCAGGAGGCGCCGGGCCTGAAGCTTTCTTT.

This clonotype appeared many times. This chain links TRBV14 with TRBJ1-1; D gene ambiguous. The CDR3 covers 13 residues. In germline, CDR1 is SGHDN, CDR2 FVKESK. Trimming left V 3 bases short and J 0 bases short, with 5 bases between. CDR3 sequence (DNA): TGTGCCAGCAGCCAGGACCTGAACACTGAAGCTTTCTTT. Protein: CASSQDLNTEAFF.

This clonotype was observed at least ten times. The DNA of the CDR3 is TGTGCCAGCAGTTCCCTCGTGGCGTCTAGCACAGATACGCAGTATTTT. Its translation is CASSSLVASSTDTQYF. The chain combines TRBV6-1 with TRBJ2-3; D gene ambiguous. This CDR3 comprises 16 residues. The V and J ends lost 5 bases and 0 bases respectively, with 15 bases between them. Germline-derived CDR1 and CDR2 are MNHNS and SASEGT.

This clonotype has at least ten counts. The J gene is TRBJ2-7, the V gene TRBV2, with 9 positions matching TRBD2. The CDR3 consists of 16 residues. Germline lookup yields CDR1 SNHLY and CDR2 FYNNEI. The trim removed 4 bases at V and 6 bases at J, leaving 13 bases unmatched. The CDR3 sequence is CASSVAGGPRGSEQYF. Here the CDR3 DNA reads TGTGCCAGCAGTGTTGCGGGAGGGCCTCGGGGTAGCGAGCAGTACTTC.

The rearrangement uses TRBV29-1 and TRBJ2-5; D may be TRBD2 (6 bases). V lost 7 bases and J 4 bases, leaving 16 bases between the germline ends. Germline V gene data show CDR1 as SQVTM and CDR2 as ANQGSEA. The length of the CDR3 is 13 residues. The chain's CDR3 is CSGREPGGETQYF. CDR3 nucleotide sequence: TGCAGCGGACGGGAGCCTGGGGGAGAGACCCAGTACTTC.

About this clonotype: No conserved phenylalanine or tryptophan is present at the end of the CDR3, so a read error is the likely explanation. V gene TRBV2 combines with J gene TRBJ2-5, with D maybe TRBD2 (6 bases). V was clipped by 10 bases and J by 1 base, with 13 bases between them. The V gene's germline CDR1 is SNHLY and CDR2 FYNNEI. The CDR3 spans 13 residues. CDR3 nucleotides: TGTGCCACCACGGGACTCCTCCAAGAGACCCAGTACCTC. Its translation: CATTGLLQETQYL.

Worth noting for this clonotype: This may arise from a read error, as a much more abundant clone is one base away. The chain combines TRBV7-2 with TRBJ2-3, with TRBD1 matching 11 bases. The germline V gene has CDR1 SGHTA and CDR2 FQGNSA. CDR3 length: 20 amino acids. DNA for the CDR3: TGTGCCAGCAGCACCACGGGACAGGGGGTTCTTGCGGGGGCCTCAGATAGGCAGTATTTT. Amino acid sequence: CASSTTGQGVLAGASDRQYF.

This clonotype was detected many times. The CDR3 nucleotides read TGTGCCATCAGTGAGTCTCAGGGAAGCACAGATACGCAGTATTTT. This gives the protein CAISESQGSTDTQYF. The rearrangement joins TRBV10-3 to TRBJ2-3; perhaps TRBD1 as D (5 bases). The germline V gene encodes CDR1 ENHRY and CDR2 SYGVKD. The CDR3 runs to 15 residues. V lost 0 bases to trimming and J lost 0 bases, with 7 bases between them.

The V call is TRBV4-2, the J call TRBJ2-7; D is perhaps TRBD1 or TRBD2 (5 bases each). The CDR3 length is 15 residues. Germline CDR1 and CDR2: LGHNA and YNFKEQ. Trimming took 1 base from V and 0 from J, leaving 10 bases between them. This CDR3 is CASSQGSRGSYEQYF. Written as DNA, the CDR3 is TGTGCCAGCAGCCAAGGGTCGAGGGGCTCCTACGAGCAGTACTTC.

This clonotype has a handful of counts. The chain has TRBV12-3 or TRBV12-4 and TRBJ1-5; D unclear. The germline V and J ends were trimmed by 5 bases and 9 bases, with 8 bases remaining between them. The CDR3 contains 11 residues. CDR3 sequence (DNA): TGTGCCAGCAGTACCAAGGGGCCCCAGCATTTT. Translated: CASSTKGPQHF.

In this sample, this clonotype turned up a few times. J is TRBJ2-1 and V is TRBV29-1, with D uncertain. CDR3 length: 11 residues. CDR1 and CDR2 (germline): SQVTM, ANQGSEA. Trimming shortened V by 7 bases and J by 4 bases, and 8 bases separated the two germline ends. Here the CDR3 DNA reads TGCAGCGGGTTCGGATACAATGAGCAGTTCTTC. Translated: CSGFGYNEQFF.

Note on this clonotype: One end of the junction varies from germline; a read error may be responsible. This chain links TRBV6-8 with TRBJ2-7, with 9 positions matching TRBD1. CDR3 size: 15 residues. Germline-derived CDR1 and CDR2 are MNHGY and SAAAGT. The CDR3, as DNA: TGTGACAGCAGTAACTCCGGGACAGGGAACTACGAGCGGTACTTC. As protein: CDSSNSGTGNYERYF.